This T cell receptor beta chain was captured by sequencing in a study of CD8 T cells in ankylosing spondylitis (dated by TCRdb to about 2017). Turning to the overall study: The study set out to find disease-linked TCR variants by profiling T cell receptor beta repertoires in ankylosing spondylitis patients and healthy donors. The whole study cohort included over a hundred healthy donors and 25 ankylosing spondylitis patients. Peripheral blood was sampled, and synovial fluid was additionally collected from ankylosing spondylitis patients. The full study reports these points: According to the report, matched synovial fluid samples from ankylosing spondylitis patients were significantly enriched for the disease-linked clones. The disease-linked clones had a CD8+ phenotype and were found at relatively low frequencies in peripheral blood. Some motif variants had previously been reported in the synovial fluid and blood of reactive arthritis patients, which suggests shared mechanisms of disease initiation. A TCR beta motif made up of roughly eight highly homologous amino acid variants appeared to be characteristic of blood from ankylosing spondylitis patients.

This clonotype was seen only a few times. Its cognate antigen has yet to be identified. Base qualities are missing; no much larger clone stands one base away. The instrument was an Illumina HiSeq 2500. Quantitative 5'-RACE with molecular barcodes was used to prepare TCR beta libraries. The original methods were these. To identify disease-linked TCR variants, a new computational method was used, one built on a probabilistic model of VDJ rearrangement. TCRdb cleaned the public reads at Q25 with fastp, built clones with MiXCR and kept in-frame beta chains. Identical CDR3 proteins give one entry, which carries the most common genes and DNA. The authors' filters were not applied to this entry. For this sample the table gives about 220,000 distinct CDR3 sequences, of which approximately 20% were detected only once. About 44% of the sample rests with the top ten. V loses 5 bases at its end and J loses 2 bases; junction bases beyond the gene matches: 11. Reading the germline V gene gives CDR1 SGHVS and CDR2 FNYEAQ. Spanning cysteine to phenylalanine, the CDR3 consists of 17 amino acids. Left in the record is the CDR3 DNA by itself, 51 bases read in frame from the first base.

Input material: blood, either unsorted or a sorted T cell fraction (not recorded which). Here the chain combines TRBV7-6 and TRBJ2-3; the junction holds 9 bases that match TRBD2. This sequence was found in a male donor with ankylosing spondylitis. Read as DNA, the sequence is TGTGCCAGCAGCCCCGTTCTCAGCGGGGGGTCCACAGATACGCAGTATTTT. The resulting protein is CASSPVLSGGSTDTQYF.